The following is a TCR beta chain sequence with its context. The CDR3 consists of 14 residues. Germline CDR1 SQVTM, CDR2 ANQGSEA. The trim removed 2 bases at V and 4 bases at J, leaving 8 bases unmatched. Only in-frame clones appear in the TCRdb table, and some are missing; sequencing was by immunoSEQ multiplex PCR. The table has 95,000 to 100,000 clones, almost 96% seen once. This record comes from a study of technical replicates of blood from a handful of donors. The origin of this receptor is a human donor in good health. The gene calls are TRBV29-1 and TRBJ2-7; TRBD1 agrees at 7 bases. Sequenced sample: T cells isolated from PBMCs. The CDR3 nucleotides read TGCAGCGTTGAATTACAGGGGAAGGGTTACGAGCAGTACTTC. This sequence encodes CSVELQGKGYEQYF.